Presented here are 22 T cell receptor beta chains from one specimen sequenced in a study of blood T cells in healthy people across ages. Primed by a sample-barcoded 5' primer and a J-beta primer mix, a second PCR proceeded for 7 to 11 cycles. TCRdb itself ran the 5' RACE reads through MiXCR, one entry per CDR3 protein. The sample yields hundreds of thousands of distinct CDR3 sequences, 32% seen once. Sequences were obtained from blood. These receptors came from an elderly woman in good health.

The chain links TRBV4-1 to TRBJ2-5; the match to TRBD1 covers 8 bases. The J call may be wrong; the DNA end is better matched by TRBJ2-7. Germline CDR1 is MGHRA and CDR2 is YSYEKL. CDR3 length: 15 amino acids. The CDR3 DNA reads as TGCGCCAGCAGCCACACTACAGGGGGAGGCTACGAGCAGTACTTC. Translation gives CASSHTTGGGYEQYF.

To note about this clonotype: A single base separates this from a much larger clone, so it may be a read error. Given the absence of the conserved phenylalanine or tryptophan at the CDR3 end, a read error is likely. The V call is TRBV5-1, the J call TRBJ1-2; no firm D call. V lost 0 bases to trimming and J lost 0 bases, with 9 bases between them. The CDR3 is 15 amino acids. Germline V gene sequence: CDR1 SGHRS, CDR2 YFSETQ. The CDR3 nucleotides read TGCGCCAGCAGCTTGGGTAGTCTACCTAACTATGGCTACACCTGC. Residues: CASSLGSLPNYGYTC.

This chain uses TRBV5-6 with TRBJ2-3, with a possible D match to TRBD2 (5 bases). The CDR3 runs 16 residues. Germline assignment: CDR1 SGHDT and CDR2 YYEEEE. Between the trimmed V and J ends, which lost 0 bases and 2 bases, there was a span of 13 bases. This chain's CDR3 is CASSLEGRGATDTQYF. The CDR3 DNA reads TGTGCCAGCAGCTTGGAAGGGAGAGGAGCCACAGATACGCAGTATTTT.

This chain links TRBV7-2 with TRBJ2-5, with 7 bases identical to TRBD1. TRBJ2-7 matches the DNA end more closely, so the J call is doubtful. The CDR3 totals 14 residues. Germline lookup yields CDR1 SGHTA and CDR2 FQGNSA. The CDR3 reads CASSVRGWKDEQYF. The CDR3 coding sequence is TGTGCCAGCAGCGTCAGGGGGTGGAAGGACGAGCAGTACTTC.

This clonotype came up a few times. The V call is TRBV29-1, the J call TRBJ1-1; 9 nucleotides match TRBD1. The V gene's germline CDR1 is SQVTM and CDR2 ANQGSEA. With 7 bases clipped from V and 4 bases from J, the junction kept 7 bases outside the gene matches. CDR3 size: 13 residues. In DNA form, the CDR3 reads TGCAGCGGTTTACAGGGGGCGCGCACTGAAGCTTTCTTT. It specifies CSGLQGARTEAFF.

This clonotype was recorded many times. This rearrangement joins TRBV19 to TRBJ1-4; unclear D gene. This CDR3 region has 13 residues. CDR1 is LNHDA, CDR2 SQIVND, per germline (reference sequence). Trimming pared 6 bases from V and 2 bases from J, leaving 7 bases between. CDR3 sequence reads: CASRRETNEKLFF. In nucleotides, the CDR3 is TGTGCCAGTAGGAGGGAGACTAATGAAAAACTGTTTTTT.

This clonotype was observed many times. The chain joins TRBV12-3 or TRBV12-4 to TRBJ2-5; D perhaps matches TRBD1 (6 bases). Trimming shortened V by 7 bases and J by 4 bases, and 13 bases separated the two germline ends. The CDR3 length is 13 residues. The CDR3 region is CASNLQGIETQYF. CDR3 nucleotides: TGTGCCAGCAACTTACAGGGAATAGAGACCCAGTACTTC.

This clonotype was picked up a small number of times. The chain couples TRBV2 to TRBJ1-2; D unresolved. Trimming removed 4 bases from V and 1 base from J, with 7 bases in between. Germline V lookup: CDR1 SNHLY, CDR2 FYNNEI. CDR3 length: 13 amino acids. CDR3 residues: CASSGWDNYGYTF. The CDR3 DNA sequence: TGTGCCAGCAGTGGTTGGGATAACTATGGCTACACCTTC.

The chain recombines TRBV20-1 with TRBJ2-7; maybe TRBD1 (8 bases). The DNA end lines up better with TRBJ2-5; the J call may be wrong. CDR3 length: 14 residues. Germline loops: CDR1 DFQATT, CDR2 SNEGSKA (reference sequence). This CDR3 reads CSAGPAGQAETQYF. CDR3 nucleotides: TGCAGTGCTGGACCAGCGGGACAGGCGGAGACCCAGTACTTC.

This clonotype came up many times. This chain joins TRBV12-3 or TRBV12-4 and TRBJ1-2; 7 bases match TRBD1. V was clipped by 1 base and J by 4 bases; unmatched bases: 3. This CDR3 has 14 amino acids. The CDR3 nucleotides read TGTGCCAGCAGTTTAGGCGCAGGGGGCTATGGCTACACCTTC. Protein product: CASSLGAGGYGYTF.

The J gene is TRBJ2-1, the V gene TRBV20-1; D is undetermined. The CDR3 loop spans 12 amino acids. Germline V gene sequence: CDR1 DFQATT, CDR2 SNEGSKA (reference sequence). The V end was cut by 1 base, the J end by 4 bases, with 5 bases between. The CDR3 spells CSARVAYNEQFF. The CDR3 DNA is TGCAGTGCTAGAGTGGCTTACAATGAGCAGTTCTTC.

Details on this clonotype: This clone may be a read error of a much larger clone one base away. The chain has TRBV5-1 and TRBJ2-4; D unresolved. The DNA end lines up better with TRBJ2-5; the J call may be wrong. The germline gives CDR1 SGHRS, CDR2 YFSETQ. This CDR3 is 13 amino acids long. CDR3 in amino acids: CASSLWVQETQYF. The CDR3 nucleotides are TGCGCCAGCAGCTTGTGGGTGCAAGAGACCCAGTACTTC.

This chain links TRBV6-1 with TRBJ2-1, with a possible D match to TRBD2 (5 bases). The J call may be faulty, since TRBJ2-7 better matches the DNA end. CDR1 MNHNS and CDR2 SASEGT come from the germline V gene. The CDR3 runs to 11 residues. DNA for the CDR3: TGTGCCAGCACTAGCTACAATGAGCAGTACTTC. Amino acids: CASTSYNEQYF.

This clonotype was picked up a small number of times. This may be a read error, as it is one base from a much larger clone. The chain carries TRBV20-1 and TRBJ2-7, with 7 bases lining up with TRBD2. Per the germline V gene, CDR1 is DFQATT and CDR2 is SNEGSKA (reference sequence). The CDR3 extends over 14 amino acids. The CDR3 sequence is CSGLSGTITYKQYF. CDR3 in DNA: TGCAGTGGTCTTTCCGGGACTATTACCTACAAGCAGTACTTC.

This clonotype was counted between two and nine times. The chain joins TRBV6-4 to TRBJ1-1; D possibly corresponds to TRBD1 (5 bases). Per the germline V gene, CDR1 is MRHNA and CDR2 is SNTAGT. This CDR3 spans 14 amino acids. V was cut by 0 bases and J by 6 bases, with 11 bases left in between. CDR3: CASSDSGGGAEAFF. The CDR3, as DNA: TGTGCCAGCAGTGACTCCGGGGGAGGCGCTGAAGCTTTCTTT.

There are a few counts of this clonotype. V gene TRBV28 combines with J gene TRBJ2-7; the match to TRBD1 covers 12 bases. Looked up from germline, CDR1 is MDHEN and CDR2 is SYDVKM. Trimming at V came to 4 bases and at J to 9 bases, leaving 7 bases not matched to a gene. The CDR3 runs 14 residues. CDR3: CASSSGTGGEWQYF. CDR3 DNA: TGTGCCAGCAGTTCCGGGACAGGGGGCGAATGGCAGTACTTC.

Points on this clonotype: In this CDR3 the conserved last residue, phenylalanine or tryptophan, is missing, so a read error is likely. This chain uses TRBV7-9 with TRBJ1-1, with D possibly being TRBD1 (5 bases). The CDR3 covers 17 residues. Germline CDR1 SEHNR, CDR2 FQNEAQ (reference sequence). The V end lost 4 bases, the J end lost 4 bases, and 22 bases lay between the germline ends. CDR3 bases: TGTGCCAGCAGCTCGTCGCGAGAGGGGAGGCTTACCACTGAAGCTTTCCTT. Translation: CASSSSREGRLTTEAFL.

About this clonotype itself: Given a much more abundant clone one base away, this may be a read error. The V gene is TRBV12-3 or TRBV12-4, the J gene TRBJ2-3; 7 bases line up with TRBD2. The CDR3 is made up of 16 amino acids. The J segment lost 6 bases and the V segment lost 6 bases, leaving 15 bases of the junction unmatched. CDR3 loop: CASSPGWAGREDTQYF. Here the CDR3 DNA reads TGTGCCAGCAGCCCCGGATGGGCGGGGAGGGAGGATACGCAGTATTTT.

Of note for this clonotype: This may come from a read error, since a much larger clone is one base off. The J gene is TRBJ1-2, the V gene TRBV5-1; D is ambiguous. The CDR3 runs 13 residues. The ends were cut back, 0 bases at V and 7 bases at J, with 10 bases in the middle. CDR1 SGHRS and CDR2 YFSETQ come from the germline V gene. In DNA, the CDR3 is TGCGCCAGCAGCTTGGGGAGACAATTTGGCTACACCTTC. Residues: CASSLGRQFGYTF. Drawing the rest from reference TRBV5-1 and TRBJ1-2, the complete variable domain is KAGVTQTPRYLIKTRGQQVTLSCSPISGHRSVSWYQQTPGQGLQFLFEYFSETQRNKGNFPGRFSGRQFSNSRSEMNVSTLELGDSALYLCASSLGRQFGYTFGSGTRLTVV.

This clonotype appeared a few times. The V gene is TRBV2, the J gene TRBJ2-5; 7 bases are a match to TRBD2. The germline V gene encodes CDR1 SNHLY and CDR2 FYNNEI. The V and J ends lost 2 bases and 5 bases, in that order; junction bases with no gene match: 11. The CDR3 spans 16 residues. CDR3 coding DNA: TGTGCCAGCAGTGAAACATCGGGACTACGACCGGAGACCCAGTACTTC. Protein: CASSETSGLRPETQYF.

This clonotype was seen many times. The gene calls are TRBV6-1 and TRBJ2-1, with 14 bases fitting TRBD2. J was trimmed by 4 bases and V by 5 bases; bases with no gene match: 10. This CDR3 comprises 18 residues. Germline V CDR1 and CDR2: MNHNS, SASEGT. The CDR3 is CASSHLTSGGVLYNEQFF. The CDR3 nucleotides read TGTGCCAGCAGTCATCTGACTAGCGGGGGGGTGCTATACAATGAGCAGTTCTTC.

This clonotype has at least ten counts. The chain recombines TRBV25-1 with TRBJ1-5; the D gene is possibly TRBD1 (5 bases). The germline CDR1 and CDR2 sequences are MGHDK and SYGVNS. V lost 3 bases and J lost 1, with 7 bases in between. The CDR3 extends over 14 amino acids. DNA of the CDR3: TGTGCCAGCAGTGAGTGGGGGAGCAATCAGCCCCAGCATTTT. It codes for CASSEWGSNQPQHF.